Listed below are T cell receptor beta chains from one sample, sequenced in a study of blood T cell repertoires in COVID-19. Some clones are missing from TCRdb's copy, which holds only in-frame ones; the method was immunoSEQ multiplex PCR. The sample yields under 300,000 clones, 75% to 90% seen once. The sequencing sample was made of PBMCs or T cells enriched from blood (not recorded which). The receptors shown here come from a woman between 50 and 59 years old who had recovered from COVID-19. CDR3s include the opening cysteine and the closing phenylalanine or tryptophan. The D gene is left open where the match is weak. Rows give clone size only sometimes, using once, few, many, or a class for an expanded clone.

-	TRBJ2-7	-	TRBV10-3	TGTGCCATCAGTGACGGCAGGGGATCCTACGAGCAGTACTTC	CAISDGRGSYEQYF
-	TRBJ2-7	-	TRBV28	TGTGCCAGCAGTATCCTGGCGGTTTCCTACGAGCAGTACTTC	CASSILAVSYEQYF
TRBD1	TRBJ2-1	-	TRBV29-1	TGCAGCGTTGAGGGGGACAGGGGCCTCTACAATGAGCAGTTCTTC	CSVEGDRGLYNEQFF
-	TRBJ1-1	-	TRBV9	TGTGCCAGCAGCGTAGTGTCGGGGGAGGTTACTGAAGCTTTCTTT	CASSVVSGEVTEAFF
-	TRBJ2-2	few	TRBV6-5	TGTGCCAGCAGTCTAGCGCCTGCGAACACCGGGGAGCTGTTTTTT	CASSLAPANTGELFF
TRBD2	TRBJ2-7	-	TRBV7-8	TGTGCCAGCAGCTTAGCGACGGTTCCTAGCGGGAAGTTCGAGCAGTACTTC	CASSLATVPSGKFEQYF
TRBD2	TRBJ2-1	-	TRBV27	TGTGCCAGCAGCCTCGGGGAGGGCAGCTCCTACAATGAGCAGTTCTTC	CASSLGEGSSYNEQFF
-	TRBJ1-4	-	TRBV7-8	TGTGCCAGCAGCAGGGGCCTAACTACAACTAATGAAAAACTGTTTTTT	CASSRGLTTTNEKLFF
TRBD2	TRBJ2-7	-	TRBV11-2	TGTGCCAGCAGCTTATTAAGGAGCGGGAGGCGGACCTACGAGCAGTACTTC	CASSLLRSGRRTYEQYF
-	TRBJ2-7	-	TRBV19	TGTGCCAGTAGTCCTCACAGGGCTACCTACGAGCAGTACTTC	CASSPHRATYEQYF
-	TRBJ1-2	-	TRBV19	TGTGCCAGTAGTATAGCCAAACACCACCCCTATGGCTACACCTTC	CASSIAKHHPYGYTF
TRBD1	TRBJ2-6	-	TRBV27	TGTGCCAGCTCGACAGGGGGCTTAGGTGGGGCCAACGTCCTGACTTTC	CASSTGGLGGANVLTF
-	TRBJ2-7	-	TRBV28	TGTGCCAGCATGGCTTTGAGGGGACAATCCTACGAGCAGTACTTC	CASMALRGQSYEQYF
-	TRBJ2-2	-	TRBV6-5	TGTGCCAGCAGTTTACAGGGTGGCACCGGGGAGCTGTTTTTT	CASSLQGGTGELFF
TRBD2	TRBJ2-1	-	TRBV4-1	TGCGCCAGCAGCCGACCTGATAGCGGGAGTACCTACAATGAGCAGTTCTTC	CASSRPDSGSTYNEQFF
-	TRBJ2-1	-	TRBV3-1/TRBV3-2	TGTGCCAGCAGCCCAGAGGGGGGACTGAACCTGTTGGGGCAGTTCTTC	CASSPEGGLNLLGQFF
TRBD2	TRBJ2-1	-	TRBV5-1	TGCGCCAGCAGCTTGGCTTGGCGGGAGTTTGATTGGTCTTACAATGAGCAGTTCTTC	CASSLAWREFDWSYNEQFF
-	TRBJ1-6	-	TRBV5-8	TGTGCCAGCAGCTTCGAGCGCACTAATTCACCCCTCCACTTT	CASSFERTNSPLHF